This T cell receptor (beta chain) was observed in a study of blood T cell repertoires in COVID-19. Original data processing: Amplifying reference gene primers gave estimates of nucleated cell counts. The repertoire was sequenced with immunoSEQ multiplex PCR; TCRdb's copy has only in-frame clones and lacks some. V and J calls and clone size come straight from that table; D and trimming were deduced from the DNA. The repertoire holds approximately 290,000 clones, with 85% to 90% as singletons. The age range of participants was about 18 to 100 years, with residence in fewer than 25 US areas. Clinical history as reported by participants underpinned cohort assignment. The germline CDR1 and CDR2 sequences are SGDLS and YYNGEE. V lost 2 bases and J lost 7, with 24 bases in between. The CDR3 is made up of 18 amino acids.

The chain uses TRBV9 and TRBJ2-2, with D perhaps TRBD2 (5 bases). Sequenced material: PBMCs or T cells enriched from blood (not recorded which). This receptor was identified in a woman in her late teens or twenties with acute COVID-19. The CDR3 nucleotides read TGTGCCAGCAGCGTTGCCCCGCGGGCGGGTCTGAGGGACGGGGAGCTGTTTTTT. Its translation is CASSVAPRAGLRDGELFF.